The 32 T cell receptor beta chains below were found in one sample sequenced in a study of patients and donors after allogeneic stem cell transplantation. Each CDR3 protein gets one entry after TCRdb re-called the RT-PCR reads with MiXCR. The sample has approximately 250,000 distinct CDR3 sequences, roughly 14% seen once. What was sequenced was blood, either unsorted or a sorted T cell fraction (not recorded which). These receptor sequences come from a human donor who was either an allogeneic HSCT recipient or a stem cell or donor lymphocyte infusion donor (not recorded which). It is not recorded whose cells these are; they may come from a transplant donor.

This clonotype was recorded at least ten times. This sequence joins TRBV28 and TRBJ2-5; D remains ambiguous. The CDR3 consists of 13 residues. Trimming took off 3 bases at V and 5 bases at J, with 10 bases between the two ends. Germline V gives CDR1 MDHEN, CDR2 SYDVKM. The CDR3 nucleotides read TGTGCCAGCAGTTTCCCCAATCTGGAGACCCAGTACTTC. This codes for CASSFPNLETQYF.

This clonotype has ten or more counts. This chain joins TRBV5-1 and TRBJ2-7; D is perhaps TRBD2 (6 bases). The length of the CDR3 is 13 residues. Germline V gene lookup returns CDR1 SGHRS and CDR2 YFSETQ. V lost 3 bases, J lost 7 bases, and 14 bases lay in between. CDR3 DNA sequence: TGCGCCAGCAGCTCCCGAACCCGGGGGGAGCAGTACTTC. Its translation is CASSSRTRGEQYF.

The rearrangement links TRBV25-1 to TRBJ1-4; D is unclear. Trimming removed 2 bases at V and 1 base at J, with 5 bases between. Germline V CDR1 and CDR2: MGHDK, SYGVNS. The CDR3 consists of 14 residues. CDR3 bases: TGTGCCAGCAGTGAACAAAGAACTAATGAAAAACTGTTTTTT. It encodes CASSEQRTNEKLFF.

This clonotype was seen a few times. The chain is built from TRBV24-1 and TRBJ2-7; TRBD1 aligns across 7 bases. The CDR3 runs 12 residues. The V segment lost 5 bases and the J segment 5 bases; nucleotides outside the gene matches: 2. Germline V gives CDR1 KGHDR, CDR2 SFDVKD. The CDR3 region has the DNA TGTGCCACCAGTGCGACAGGGCACGAGCAGTACTTC. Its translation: CATSATGHEQYF.

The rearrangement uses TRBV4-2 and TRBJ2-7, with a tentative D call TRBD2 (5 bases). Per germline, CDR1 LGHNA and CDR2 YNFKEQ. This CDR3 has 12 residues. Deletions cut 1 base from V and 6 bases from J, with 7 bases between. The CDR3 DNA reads TGTGCCAGCAGCCAAGTGAGCGGCGAGCAGTACTTC. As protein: CASSQVSGEQYF.

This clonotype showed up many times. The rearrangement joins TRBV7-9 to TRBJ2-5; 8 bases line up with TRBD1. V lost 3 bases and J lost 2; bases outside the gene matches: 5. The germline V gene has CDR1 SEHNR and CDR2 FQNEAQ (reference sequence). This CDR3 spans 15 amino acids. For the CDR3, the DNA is TGTGCCAGCAGCTTTTACAGGGGGTGGCAAGAGACCCAGTACTTC. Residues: CASSFYRGWQETQYF.

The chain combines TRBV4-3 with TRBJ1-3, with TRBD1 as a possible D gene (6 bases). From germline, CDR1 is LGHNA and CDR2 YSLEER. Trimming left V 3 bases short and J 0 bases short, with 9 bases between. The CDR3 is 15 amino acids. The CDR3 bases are TGCGCCAGCAGCCAGGACAGTAGCTCTGGAAACACCATATATTTT. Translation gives CASSQDSSSGNTIYF.

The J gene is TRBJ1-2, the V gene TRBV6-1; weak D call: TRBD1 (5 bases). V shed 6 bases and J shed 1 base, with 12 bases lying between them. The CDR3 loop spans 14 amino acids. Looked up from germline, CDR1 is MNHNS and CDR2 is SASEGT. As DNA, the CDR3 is TGTGCCAGCAGAGACAGCCAGGTTAACTATGGCTACACCTTC. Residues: CASRDSQVNYGYTF.

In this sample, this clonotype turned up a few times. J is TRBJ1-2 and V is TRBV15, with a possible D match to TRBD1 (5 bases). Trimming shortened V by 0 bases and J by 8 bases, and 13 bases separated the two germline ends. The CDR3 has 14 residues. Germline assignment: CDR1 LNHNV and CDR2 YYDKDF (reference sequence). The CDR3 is CATSRDTQGSGYTF. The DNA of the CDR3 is TGTGCCACCAGCAGAGATACCCAGGGCAGCGGCTACACCTTC.

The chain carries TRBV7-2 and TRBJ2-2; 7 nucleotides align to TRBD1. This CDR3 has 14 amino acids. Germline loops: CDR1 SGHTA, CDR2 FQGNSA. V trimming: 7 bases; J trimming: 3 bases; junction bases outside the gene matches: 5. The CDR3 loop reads CASIQGGDTGELFF. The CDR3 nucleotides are TGTGCCAGCATCCAAGGGGGCGACACCGGGGAGCTGTTTTTT. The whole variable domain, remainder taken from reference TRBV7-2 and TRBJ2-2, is GAGVSQSPSNKVTEKGKDVELRCDPISGHTALYWYRQSLGQGLEFLIYFQGNSAPDKSGLPSDRFSAERTGGSVSTLTIQRTQQEDSAVYLCASIQGGDTGELFFGEGSRLTVL.

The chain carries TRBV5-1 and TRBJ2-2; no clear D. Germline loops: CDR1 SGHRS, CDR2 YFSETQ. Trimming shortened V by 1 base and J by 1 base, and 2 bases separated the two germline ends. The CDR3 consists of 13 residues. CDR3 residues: CASSLKNTGELFF. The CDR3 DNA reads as TGCGCCAGCAGCTTGAAGAACACCGGGGAGCTGTTTTTT. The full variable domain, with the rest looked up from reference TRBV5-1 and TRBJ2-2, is KAGVTQTPRYLIKTRGQQVTLSCSPISGHRSVSWYQQTPGQGLQFLFEYFSETQRNKGNFPGRFSGRQFSNSRSEMNVSTLELGDSALYLCASSLKNTGELFFGEGSRLTVL.

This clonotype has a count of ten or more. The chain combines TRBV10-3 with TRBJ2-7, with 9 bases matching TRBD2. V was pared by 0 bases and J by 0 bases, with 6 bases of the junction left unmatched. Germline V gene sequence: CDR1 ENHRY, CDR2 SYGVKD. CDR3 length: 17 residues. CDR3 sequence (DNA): TGTGCCATCAGTGAGTCGTTAGCGGGGGAACACTCCTACGAGCAGTACTTC. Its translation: CAISESLAGEHSYEQYF.

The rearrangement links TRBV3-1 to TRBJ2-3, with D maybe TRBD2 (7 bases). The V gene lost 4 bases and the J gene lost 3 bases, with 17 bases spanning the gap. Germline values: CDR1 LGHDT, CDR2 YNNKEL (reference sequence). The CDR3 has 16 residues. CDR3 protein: CASSPLEGGPTDTQYF. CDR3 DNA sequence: TGTGCCAGCAGCCCCCTCGAGGGGGGGCCGACAGATACGCAGTATTTT.

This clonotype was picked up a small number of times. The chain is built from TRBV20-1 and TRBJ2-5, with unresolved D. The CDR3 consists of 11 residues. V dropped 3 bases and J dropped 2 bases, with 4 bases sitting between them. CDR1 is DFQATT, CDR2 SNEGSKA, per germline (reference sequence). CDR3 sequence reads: CSASRQETQYF. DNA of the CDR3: TGCAGTGCTAGCCGACAAGAGACCCAGTACTTC.

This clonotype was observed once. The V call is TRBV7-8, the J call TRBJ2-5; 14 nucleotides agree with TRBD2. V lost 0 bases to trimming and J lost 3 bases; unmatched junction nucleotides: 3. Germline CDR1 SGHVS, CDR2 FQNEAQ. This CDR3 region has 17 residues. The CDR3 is CASSLAGLAGGKETQYF. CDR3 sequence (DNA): TGTGCCAGCAGCTTAGCCGGACTAGCGGGGGGAAAAGAGACCCAGTACTTC. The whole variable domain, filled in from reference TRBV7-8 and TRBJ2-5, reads GAGVSQSPRYKVAKRGQDVALRCDPISGHVSLFWYQQALGQGPEFLTYFQNEAQLDKSGLPSDRFFAERPEGSVSTLKIQRTQQEDSAVYLCASSLAGLAGGKETQYFGPGTRLLVL.

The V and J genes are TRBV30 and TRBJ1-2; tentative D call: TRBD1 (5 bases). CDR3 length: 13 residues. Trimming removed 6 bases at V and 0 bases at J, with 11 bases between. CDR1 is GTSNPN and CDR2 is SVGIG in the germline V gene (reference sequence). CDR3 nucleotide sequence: TGTGCCTGCTGGGGCTTAGCTAACTATGGCTACACCTTC. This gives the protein CACWGLANYGYTF.

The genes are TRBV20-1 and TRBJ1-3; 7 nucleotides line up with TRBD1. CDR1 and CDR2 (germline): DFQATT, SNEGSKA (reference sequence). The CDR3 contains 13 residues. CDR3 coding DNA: TGCAGCGTATCGACAGGGCCTGGAAACACCATATATTTT. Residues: CSVSTGPGNTIYF.

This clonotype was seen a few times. The CDR3 region has the DNA TGTGCCAGCCGAAGCTCCCGCAGGAGTGTCTATGGCTACACCTTC. Its protein is CASRSSRRSVYGYTF. This chain links TRBV6-1 with TRBJ1-2; D is ambiguous. The CDR3 is made up of 15 amino acids. With 8 bases removed from V and 4 bases from J, the gap between germline ends came to 20 bases. The germline V gene encodes CDR1 MNHNS and CDR2 SASEGT.

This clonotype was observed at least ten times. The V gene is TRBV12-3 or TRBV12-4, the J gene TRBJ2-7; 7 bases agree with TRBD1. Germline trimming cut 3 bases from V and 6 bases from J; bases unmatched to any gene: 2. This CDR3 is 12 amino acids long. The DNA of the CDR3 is TGTGCCAGCAGTTTGGGACAGACCGAGCAGTACTTC. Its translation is CASSLGQTEQYF.

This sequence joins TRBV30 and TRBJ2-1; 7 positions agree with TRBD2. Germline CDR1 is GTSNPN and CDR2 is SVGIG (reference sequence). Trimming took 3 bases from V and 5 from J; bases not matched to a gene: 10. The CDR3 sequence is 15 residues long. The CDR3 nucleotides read TGTGCCTGGAGGTTCGGGGGGACCCTGGACAATGAGCAGTTCTTC. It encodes CAWRFGGTLDNEQFF.

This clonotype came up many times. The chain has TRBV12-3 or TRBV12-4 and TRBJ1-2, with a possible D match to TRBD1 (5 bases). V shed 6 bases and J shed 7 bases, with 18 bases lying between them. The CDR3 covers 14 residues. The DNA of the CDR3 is TGTGCCAGCAGCCCGCGACGGGGGGTTGGTGGCTACACCTTC. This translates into CASSPRRGVGGYTF.

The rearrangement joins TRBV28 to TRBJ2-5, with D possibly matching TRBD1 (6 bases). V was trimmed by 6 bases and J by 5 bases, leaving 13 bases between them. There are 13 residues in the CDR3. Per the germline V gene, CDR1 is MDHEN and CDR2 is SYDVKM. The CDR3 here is CASSLQGRETQYF. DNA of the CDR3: TGTGCCAGCAGCTTACAGGGCCGGGAGACCCAGTACTTC.

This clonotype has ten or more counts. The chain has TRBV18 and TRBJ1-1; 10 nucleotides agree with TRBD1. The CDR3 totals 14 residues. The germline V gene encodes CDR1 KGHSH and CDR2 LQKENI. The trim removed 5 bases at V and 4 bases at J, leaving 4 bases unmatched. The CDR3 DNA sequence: TGTGCCAGCTCAGAGAGACAGGGGGCCACTGAAGCTTTCTTT. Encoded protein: CASSERQGATEAFF.

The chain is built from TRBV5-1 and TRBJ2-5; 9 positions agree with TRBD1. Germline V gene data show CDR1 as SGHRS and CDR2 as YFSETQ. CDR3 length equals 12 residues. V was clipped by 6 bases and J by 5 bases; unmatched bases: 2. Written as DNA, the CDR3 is TGCGCCAGCACAACAGGGGGCGAGACCCAGTACTTC. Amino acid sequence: CASTTGGETQYF.

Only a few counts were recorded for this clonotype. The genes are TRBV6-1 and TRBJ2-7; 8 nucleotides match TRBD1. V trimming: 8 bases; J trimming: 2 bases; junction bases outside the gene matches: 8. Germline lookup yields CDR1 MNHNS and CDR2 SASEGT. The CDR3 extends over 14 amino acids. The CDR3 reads CASRDRYQPYEQYF. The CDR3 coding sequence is TGTGCCAGCCGGGACAGGTACCAACCCTACGAGCAGTACTTC.

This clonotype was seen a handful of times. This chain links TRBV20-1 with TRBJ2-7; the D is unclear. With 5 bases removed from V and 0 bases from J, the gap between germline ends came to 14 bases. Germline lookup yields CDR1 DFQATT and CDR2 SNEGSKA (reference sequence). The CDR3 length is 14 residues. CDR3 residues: CSASPLQSSYEQYF. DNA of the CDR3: TGCAGTGCTTCCCCCCTGCAGAGCTCCTACGAGCAGTACTTC.

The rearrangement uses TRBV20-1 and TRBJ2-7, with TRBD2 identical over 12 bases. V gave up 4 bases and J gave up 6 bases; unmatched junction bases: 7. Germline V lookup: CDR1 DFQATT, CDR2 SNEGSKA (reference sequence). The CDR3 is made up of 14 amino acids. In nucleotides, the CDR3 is TGCAGTGCTATGACTAGCGGGAGATTACGCGAGCAGTACTTC. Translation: CSAMTSGRLREQYF.

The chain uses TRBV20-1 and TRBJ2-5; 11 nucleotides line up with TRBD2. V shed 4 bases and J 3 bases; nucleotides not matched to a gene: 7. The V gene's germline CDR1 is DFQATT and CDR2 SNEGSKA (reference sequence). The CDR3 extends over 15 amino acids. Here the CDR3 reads CSATGTSGTKETQYF. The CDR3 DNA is TGCAGTGCTACCGGGACTAGCGGCACTAAAGAGACCCAGTACTTC.

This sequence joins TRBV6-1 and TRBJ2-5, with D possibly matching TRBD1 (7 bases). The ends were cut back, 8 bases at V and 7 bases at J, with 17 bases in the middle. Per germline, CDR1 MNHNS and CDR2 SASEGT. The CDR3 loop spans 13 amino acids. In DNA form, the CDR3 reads TGTGCCAGCCGAAGGGGGCGGGAAGGGACCCAGTACTTC. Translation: CASRRGREGTQYF.

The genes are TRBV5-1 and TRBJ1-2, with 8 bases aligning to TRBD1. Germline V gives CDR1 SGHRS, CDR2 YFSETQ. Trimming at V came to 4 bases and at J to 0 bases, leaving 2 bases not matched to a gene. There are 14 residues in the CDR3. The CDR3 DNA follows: TGCGCCAGCAGCCGGGACAGGTCTAACTATGGCTACACCTTC. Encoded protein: CASSRDRSNYGYTF.

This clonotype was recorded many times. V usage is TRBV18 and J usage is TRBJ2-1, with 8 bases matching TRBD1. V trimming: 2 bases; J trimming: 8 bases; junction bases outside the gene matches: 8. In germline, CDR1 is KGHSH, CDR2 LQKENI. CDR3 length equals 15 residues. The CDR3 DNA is TGTGCCAGCTCACCAACCGGGACAGGAATCCATGAGCAGTTCTTC. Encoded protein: CASSPTGTGIHEQFF.

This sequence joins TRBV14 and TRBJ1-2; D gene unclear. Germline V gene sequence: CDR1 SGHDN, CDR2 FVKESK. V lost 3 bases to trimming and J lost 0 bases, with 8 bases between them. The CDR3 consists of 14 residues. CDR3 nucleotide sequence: TGTGCCAGCAGCCAGCTCGGGGCTAACTATGGCTACACCTTC. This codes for CASSQLGANYGYTF.